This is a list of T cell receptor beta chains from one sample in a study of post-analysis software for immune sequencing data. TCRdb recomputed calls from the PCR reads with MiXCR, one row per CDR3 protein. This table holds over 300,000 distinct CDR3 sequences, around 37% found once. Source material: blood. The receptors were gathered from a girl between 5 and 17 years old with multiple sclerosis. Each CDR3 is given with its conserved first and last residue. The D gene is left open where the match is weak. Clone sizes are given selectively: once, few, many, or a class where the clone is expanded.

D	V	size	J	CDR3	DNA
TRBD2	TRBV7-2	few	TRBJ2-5	CASSLFGVAGALATQYF	TGTGCCAGCAGCTTGTTCGGAGTAGCGGGGGCCCTCGCGACCCAGTACTTC
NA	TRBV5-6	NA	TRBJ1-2	CASSLLGAAGYTF	TGTGCCAGCAGCTTGCTCGGAGCGGCTGGCTACACCTTC
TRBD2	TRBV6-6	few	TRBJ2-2	CASSYLGLAGDTGELFF	TGTGCCAGCAGTTACTTAGGGCTAGCGGGGGACACCGGGGAGCTGTTTTTT
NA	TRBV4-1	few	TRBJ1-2	CASSHQTASYGYTF	TGCGCCAGCAGCCATCAGACGGCCAGTTATGGCTACACCTTC
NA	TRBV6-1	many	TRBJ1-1	CASSEVENTEAFF	TGTGCCAGCAGTGAAGTGGAGAACACTGAAGCTTTCTTT
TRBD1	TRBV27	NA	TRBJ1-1	CASSLTGIPEAFF	TGTGCCAGCAGTTTGACAGGGATCCCTGAAGCTTTCTTT
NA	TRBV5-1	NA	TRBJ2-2	CASSLTSLPGGELFF	TGCGCCAGCAGCTTGACTAGCCTTCCAGGCGGGGAGCTGTTTTTT
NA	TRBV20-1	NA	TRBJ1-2	CSGPGGRSGYTF	TGCAGTGGCCCGGGGGGGCGTTCGGGCTACACCTTC
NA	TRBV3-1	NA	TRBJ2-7	CASSLARSEQYF	TGTGCCAGCAGCCTGGCTAGGAGCGAGCAGTACTTC
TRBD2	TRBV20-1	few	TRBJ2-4	CSARDLTSGGTKKNIQYF	TGCAGTGCTAGAGATCTGACTAGCGGGGGGACAAAGAAAAACATTCAGTACTTC
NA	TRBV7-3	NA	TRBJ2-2	CASSLGQGTSGELFF	TGTGCCAGCAGCTTAGGCCAGGGGACGTCCGGGGAGCTGTTTTTT
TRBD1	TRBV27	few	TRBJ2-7	CASSLRGQESYEQYF	TGTGCCAGCAGTTTGCGGGGACAGGAGTCCTACGAGCAGTACTTC
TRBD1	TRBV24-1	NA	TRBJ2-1	CVTSEPAGTGEYNDGQFF	TGTGTCACCAGTGAGCCCGCGGGGACAGGCGAGTACAATGATGGGCAGTTCTTC